What follows are 30 T cell receptor beta chains derived from one specimen sequenced in a study of T cells in Graves' hyperthyroidism and ophthalmopathy. Researchers took RNA transcripts and amplified the TCR beta CDR3 regions from them. A set of HTBI primers served as the primers for a first-round RT-PCR of the TCR CDR3. TCRdb called the multiplex PCR reads again in MiXCR, with one record for every CDR3 protein. The sample includes more than 500,000 distinct CDR3 sequences, approximately 48% of them seen just once. The sequencing sample was made of peripheral blood or thyroid tissue (not recorded which). Every receptor here comes from an adult woman with Graves' disease, either hyperthyroidism or ophthalmopathy (not recorded which).

This chain links TRBV9 with TRBJ1-1, with D unresolved. This CDR3 comprises 16 residues. The V end was cut by 4 bases, the J end by 4 bases, with 20 bases between. Germline CDR1 and CDR2: SGDLS and YYNGEE. In nucleotides, the CDR3 is TGTGCCAGCAGCCCTCAAGAGTGGCCCCAATCCACTGAAGCTTTCTTT. Translating it yields CASSPQEWPQSTEAFF. Combining the CDR3 with reference TRBV9 and TRBJ1-1 gives the whole variable domain DSGVTQTPKHLITATGQRVTLRCSPRSGDLSVYWYQQSLDQGLQFLIQYYNGEERAKGNILERFSAQQFPDLHSELNLSSLELGDSALYFCASSPQEWPQSTEAFFGQGTRLTVV.

A word on this clonotype: A clone one base away is much larger, so this may be a read error. The chain links TRBV10-3 to TRBJ1-2; TRBD1 aligns across 8 bases. The V and J ends lost 10 bases and 12 bases, in that order; junction bases with no gene match: 13. The CDR3 is 12 amino acids. Germline V gene data show CDR1 as ENHRY and CDR2 as SYGVKD. This chain's CDR3 is CATSLDREGHTF. The CDR3 DNA sequence: TGTGCCACGTCCTTGGACAGGGAAGGCCACACCTTC.

This clonotype was observed at least ten times. The chain has TRBV10-1 and TRBJ2-7; 10 bases map to TRBD1. Germline CDR1 WNHNN, CDR2 SYGVQD (reference sequence). After removal of 6 bases from V and 5 bases from J, the junction contained 7 bases not matched to a gene. The CDR3 consists of 14 residues. In DNA form, the CDR3 reads TGCGCCAGCAGCCGTCAGACAGGGGGCAACGAGCAGTACTTC. Translating gives CASSRQTGGNEQYF.

This sequence joins TRBV29-1 and TRBJ2-5, with TRBD2 as a possible D gene (6 bases). Germline V lookup: CDR1 SQVTM, CDR2 ANQGSEA. The CDR3 is 12 residues long. Trimming removed 4 bases from V and 5 bases from J, with 11 bases in between. CDR3 loop: CSVVSGRETQYF. CDR3 coding DNA: TGCAGCGTTGTGTCTGGGAGGGAGACCCAGTACTTC.

This clonotype was detected ten times or more. The chain joins TRBV29-1 to TRBJ2-7; 8 nucleotides line up with TRBD1. The CDR3 totals 12 residues. Germline V gene sequence: CDR1 SQVTM, CDR2 ANQGSEA. Trimming cost V 4 bases and J 7 bases; bases outside gene matches: 6. CDR3 sequence reads: CSVAPTGDEQYF. CDR3 DNA: TGCAGCGTTGCCCCGACAGGGGATGAGCAGTACTTC.

This clonotype was recorded a few times. At one of its ends the junction is not consistent with the germline gene, which may arise from a read error. CDR3 loop: CAISESPSGVAGVAETQYF. The CDR3 coding sequence is TGTGCCATCAGTGAGTCCCCATCGGGGGTAGCGGGGGTAGCGGAGACCCAGTACTTC. The rearrangement links TRBV2 to TRBJ2-5; TRBD2 aligns across 9 bases. This CDR3 has 19 residues. Germline V gives CDR1 SNHLY, CDR2 FYNNEI.

Only one count was recorded for this clonotype. V is TRBV10-3 and J is TRBJ2-5; perhaps TRBD2 as D (5 bases). The CDR3 loop spans 11 amino acids. CDR1 and CDR2 (germline): ENHRY, SYGVKD. The V end lost 6 bases, the J end lost 5 bases, and 7 bases lay between the germline ends. CDR3 loop: CAISGVETQYF. The CDR3 DNA follows: TGTGCCATCAGCGGGGTGGAGACCCAGTACTTC.

This clonotype appeared a few times. The genes are TRBV11-2 and TRBJ2-7, with 7 bases matching TRBD1. Trimming cost V 5 bases and J 3 bases; bases outside gene matches: 19. Per germline, CDR1 SGHAT and CDR2 FQNNGV. This CDR3 is built from 18 residues. The CDR3 DNA follows: TGTGCCAGCAGCCAAGAGCGGTCCGATCCCCAGGGGGTCTACGAGCAGTACTTC. Translation: CASSQERSDPQGVYEQYF. Using reference TRBV11-2 and TRBJ2-7 for the parts outside the CDR3, the full variable domain is EAGVAQSPRYKIIEKRQSVAFWCNPISGHATLYWYQQILGQGPKLLIQFQNNGVVDDSQLPKDRFSAERLKGVDSTLKIQPAKLEDSAVYLCASSQERSDPQGVYEQYFGPGTRLTVT.

The J gene is TRBJ2-7, the V gene TRBV6-5; 7 nucleotides agree with TRBD2. This CDR3 comprises 16 residues. The V gene's germline CDR1 is MNHEY and CDR2 SVGAGI. After removal of 0 bases from V and 2 bases from J, the junction contained 7 bases not matched to a gene. The CDR3 region is CASSYSVREVPYEQYF. In nucleotides, the CDR3 is TGTGCCAGCAGTTACTCGGTACGGGAGGTTCCCTACGAGCAGTACTTC.

This clonotype was seen only once. The V and J genes are TRBV7-2 and TRBJ1-1; 10 nucleotides line up with TRBD1. This CDR3 comprises 12 residues. Trimming cost V 8 bases and J 6 bases; bases outside gene matches: 3. Germline V gene data show CDR1 as SGHTA and CDR2 as FQGNSA. CDR3 loop: CASGGTGAEAFF. As DNA, the CDR3 is TGTGCCAGCGGGGGGACAGGGGCTGAAGCTTTCTTT. The variable domain in full, with the rest retrieved from reference TRBV7-2 and TRBJ1-1, is GAGVSQSPSNKVTEKGKDVELRCDPISGHTALYWYRQSLGQGLEFLIYFQGNSAPDKSGLPSDRFSAERTGGSVSTLTIQRTQQEDSAVYLCASGGTGAEAFFGQGTRLTVV.

J is TRBJ1-3 and V is TRBV20-1; no clear D gene. The germline V gene has CDR1 DFQATT and CDR2 SNEGSKA (reference sequence). V was pared by 3 bases and J by 2 bases, with 8 bases between. The CDR3 consists of 13 residues. CDR3 region: CSARLAAGNTIYF. The CDR3 DNA sequence: TGCAGTGCTAGGTTAGCGGCTGGAAACACCATATATTTT.

V usage is TRBV4-1 and J usage is TRBJ1-4; D call uncertain. The CDR3 is 13 amino acids. The ends were cut back, 0 bases at V and 7 bases at J, with 6 bases in the middle. Germline V gene sequence: CDR1 MGHRA, CDR2 YSYEKL. The CDR3 bases are TGCGCCAGCAGCCAAGAACGCGGTGAAAAACTGTTTTTT. It codes for CASSQERGEKLFF.

This clonotype was seen many times. The chain links TRBV6-1 to TRBJ2-2; TRBD2 matches at 7 bases. J gave up 6 bases and V 7 bases, and 11 bases lay outside the gene matches. CDR1 MNHNS and CDR2 SASEGT come from the germline V gene. This CDR3 comprises 15 residues. CDR3 sequence (DNA): TGTGCCAGCAAGGTGGTCTGGAGCGGGGCCGGGGAGCTGTTTTTT. It codes for CASKVVWSGAGELFF.

This chain's CDR3 is CAISAGQGNQPQHF. The CDR3 DNA sequence: TGTGCCATCAGTGCGGGACAGGGCAATCAGCCCCAGCATTTT. The V call is TRBV7-8, the J call TRBJ1-5; 8 positions agree with TRBD1. The germline V gene has CDR1 SGHVS and CDR2 FQNEAQ. The CDR3 runs to 14 residues. With V trimmed by 10 bases and J by 2 bases, 7 bases remained unmatched.

This clonotype appeared many times. The chain joins TRBV6-6 to TRBJ1-2; 7 bases line up with TRBD1. The V segment lost 6 bases and the J segment 5 bases; nucleotides outside the gene matches: 12. Per the germline V gene, CDR1 is MNHNY and CDR2 is SVGAGI (reference sequence). The length of the CDR3 is 15 residues. CDR3 bases: TGTGCCAGCAGATCAGGACAGGCCTCGACTTATGGCTACACCTTC. Its protein is CASRSGQASTYGYTF.

This clonotype occurred a few times. This chain links TRBV6-1 with TRBJ1-6, with 9 bases identical to TRBD1. This CDR3 has 14 amino acids. CDR1 MNHNS and CDR2 SASEGT come from the germline V gene. The trim removed 5 bases at V and 10 bases at J, leaving 6 bases unmatched. CDR3 in amino acids: CASSQGQGGSPLHF. The CDR3, as DNA: TGTGCCAGCAGTCAGGGACAGGGAGGCTCACCCCTCCACTTT.

This clonotype was recorded at least ten times. This chain joins TRBV19 and TRBJ1-5; D is unresolved. This CDR3 comprises 15 residues. Germline V lookup: CDR1 LNHDA, CDR2 SQIVND (reference sequence). V lost 2 bases to trimming and J lost 7 bases, with 15 bases between them. This chain's CDR3 is CASSINRPQGQPQHF. In DNA form, the CDR3 reads TGTGCCAGTAGTATAAATCGTCCCCAAGGCCAGCCCCAGCATTTT.

V and J are TRBV6-6 and TRBJ1-2; 12 bases agree with TRBD1. The CDR3 runs 16 residues. Trimming took 6 bases from V and 4 from J; bases not matched to a gene: 9. The V gene's germline CDR1 is MNHNY and CDR2 SVGAGI (reference sequence). The CDR3: CASSFSGTGGGYGYTF. In DNA, the CDR3 is TGTGCCAGCAGCTTCTCCGGGACAGGGGGCGGCTATGGCTACACCTTC.

V and J are TRBV28 and TRBJ1-1; 9 positions match TRBD1. CDR1 and CDR2 from the germline V gene are MDHEN and SYDVKM. CDR3 size: 15 residues. V lost 2 bases to trimming and J lost 8 bases; unmatched junction nucleotides: 9. The CDR3 protein is CASSLLGQGKTEAFF. CDR3 sequence (DNA): TGTGCCAGCAGTTTACTCGGACAGGGGAAGACCGAAGCTTTCTTT.

This clonotype was counted a few times. V gene TRBV27 combines with J gene TRBJ2-7, with a tentative D call TRBD1 (6 bases). With 7 bases removed from V and 2 bases from J, the gap between germline ends came to 15 bases. The germline CDR1 and CDR2 sequences are MNHEY and SMNVEV (reference sequence). CDR3 length: 14 residues. DNA of the CDR3: TGTGCCAGCACCGCACGGGACAAGACCTACGAGCAGTACTTC. Encoded protein: CASTARDKTYEQYF.

CDR3 sequence: CASSIGSVGQETQYF. The CDR3 DNA is TGTGCCAGTAGTATCGGGTCGGTCGGGCAAGAGACCCAGTACTTC. This chain joins TRBV19 and TRBJ2-5; D uncertain. Germline CDR1 reads LNHDA; CDR2 reads SQIVND (reference sequence). The CDR3 loop spans 15 amino acids. The V end was cut by 3 bases, the J end by 2 bases, with 13 bases between. The full variable domain, with the rest looked up from reference TRBV19 and TRBJ2-5, is DGGITQSPKYLFRKEGQNVTLSCEQNLNHDAMYWYRQDPGQGLRLIYYSQIVNDFQKGDIAEGYSVSREKKESFPLTVTSAQKNPTAFYLCASSIGSVGQETQYFGPGTRLLVL.

This clonotype occurred a few times. The chain has TRBV7-3 and TRBJ2-7; possibly TRBD2 for D (5 bases). Looked up from germline, CDR1 is SGHTA and CDR2 is FQGTGA. There are 14 residues in the CDR3. V lost 5 bases and J 1 base, leaving 12 bases between the germline ends. In DNA, the CDR3 is TGTGCCAGCAGCCCCAGCGGCTGGTCCTACGAGCAGTACTTC. Translated, it gives CASSPSGWSYEQYF. Complete variable domain (other parts from reference TRBV7-3 and TRBJ2-7): GAGVSQTPSNKVTEKGKYVELRCDPISGHTALYWYRQSLGQGPEFLIYFQGTGAADDSGLPNDRFFAVRPEGSVSTLKIQRTERGDSAVYLCASSPSGWSYEQYFGPGTRLTVT.

The chain combines TRBV2 with TRBJ2-2; unclear D gene. V was pared by 10 bases and J by 0 bases, with 12 bases between. The CDR3 loop spans 14 amino acids. Germline values: CDR1 SNHLY, CDR2 FYNNEI. DNA for the CDR3: TGTGCCACCGCCCCTGTTTCGAACACCGGGGAGCTGTTTTTT. Its protein is CATAPVSNTGELFF. Full variable domain (outside the CDR3, taken from reference TRBV2 and TRBJ2-2): EPEVTQTPSHQVTQMGQEVILRCVPISNHLYFYWYRQILGQKVEFLVSFYNNEISEKSEIFDDQFSVERPDGSNFTLKIRSTKLEDSAMYFCATAPVSNTGELFFGEGSRLTVL.

This clonotype appeared once. The CDR3 loop reads CATTKTDGIHNQPQYF. DNA of the CDR3: TGTGCCACCACAAAAACCGACGGGATCCACAATCAGCCCCAGTACTTC. The chain combines TRBV24-1 with TRBJ2-5, with a tentative D call TRBD2 (5 bases). CDR3 size: 16 residues. CDR1 is KGHDR, CDR2 SFDVKD, per germline. V was cut by 8 bases and J by 9 bases, with 27 bases left in between.

The chain has TRBV2 and TRBJ1-4, with D possibly TRBD1 on 5 matching bases. Germline V gene lookup returns CDR1 SNHLY and CDR2 FYNNEI. The CDR3 spans 13 residues. Trimming cost V 5 bases and J 5 bases, with 9 bases left between them. This chain's CDR3 is CASSPRDNEKLFF. The DNA for the CDR3 is TGTGCCAGCAGTCCCCGGGACAATGAAAAACTGTTTTTT. Combining the CDR3 with reference TRBV2 and TRBJ1-4 gives the whole variable domain EPEVTQTPSHQVTQMGQEVILRCVPISNHLYFYWYRQILGQKVEFLVSFYNNEISEKSEIFDDQFSVERPDGSNFTLKIRSTKLEDSAMYFCASSPRDNEKLFFGSGTQLSVL.

This clonotype has at least ten counts. V gene TRBV20-1 combines with J gene TRBJ2-5, with 15 bases aligning to TRBD2. The length of the CDR3 is 18 residues. The germline V gene has CDR1 DFQATT and CDR2 SNEGSKA (reference sequence). J gave up 2 bases and V 1 base, and 8 bases lay outside the gene matches. The CDR3 nucleotides are TGCAGTGCTAGAGTACCGGGACTAGCGGGAGGACCTCAAGAGACCCAGTACTTC. Translation: CSARVPGLAGGPQETQYF.

As to this clonotype: A much larger clone differs by one base, so this may be a read error. The genes are TRBV19 and TRBJ2-7; D may correspond to TRBD1 or TRBD2 (5 bases each). The CDR3 runs 16 residues. Germline V gene sequence: CDR1 LNHDA, CDR2 SQIVND (reference sequence). CDR3 in amino acids: CASSIVPGTSAYGQYF. CDR3 bases: TGTGCCAGTAGTATTGTCCCCGGGACCTCCGCCTACGGGCAGTACTTC.

The V gene is TRBV27, the J gene TRBJ1-5; 9 bases align to TRBD1. Germline trimming cut 4 bases from V and 7 bases from J; bases unmatched to any gene: 5. Germline assignment: CDR1 MNHEY and CDR2 SMNVEV (reference sequence). The CDR3 spans 14 residues. The CDR3 nucleotides are TGTGCCAGCAGTTCCACAGGGGGCTTACAGCCCCAGCATTTT. Its translation: CASSSTGGLQPQHF.

This clonotype was found many times. V and J are TRBV7-9 and TRBJ1-6, with no clear D. Germline V gene sequence: CDR1 SEHNR, CDR2 FQNEAQ (reference sequence). Trimming shortened V by 1 base and J by 10 bases, and 14 bases separated the two germline ends. The CDR3 spans 15 residues. The CDR3 region is CASSLGLGVESPLHF. In DNA, the CDR3 is TGTGCCAGCAGCTTAGGACTCGGGGTTGAGTCACCCCTCCACTTT.

The CDR3 nucleotides are TGTGCCAGCAGTACTCTAACGACTAACTATGGCTACACCTTC. This codes for CASSTLTTNYGYTF. The rearrangement links TRBV6-6 to TRBJ1-2; D gene unclear. V lost 5 bases, J lost 0 bases, and 10 bases lay in between. The CDR3 is 14 amino acids. Looked up from germline, CDR1 is MNHNY and CDR2 is SVGAGI (reference sequence).